Here is one T cell receptor (beta chain) with its context. Antigen: not known. Libraries were prepared by immunoSEQ multiplex PCR; TCRdb keeps only in-frame clonotypes and omits some of them. The data contain some 150,000 clones, 85% to 95% of them singletons. This specimen belongs to a study of T cell responses to AZD1222 COVID-19 vaccine. Study details: Pooled in the analysis were second doses at about 4 or about 12 weeks. Study-level points and caveats: Repertoire sampling occurred only after the peak T cell response. The donor cohort was predominantly white British with a female majority, and clonal diversity may have been underestimated. Spike-wide coverage was observed for vaccine-associated CD4 TCRs, with dominant responses at 160-218 and 743-854.

This CDR3 has 16 amino acids. In germline, CDR1 is LNHNV, CDR2 YYDKDF (reference sequence). The V end lost 1 base, the J end lost 0 bases, and 12 bases lay between the germline ends. The chain is built from TRBV15 and TRBJ1-1, with D possibly matching TRBD1 (5 bases). This TCR was sampled from an adult in good health. Sequenced material: peripheral blood, taken on day 0 of AZD1222 vaccination. CDR3 protein: CATSRGLGVMNTEAFF. DNA for the CDR3: TGTGCCACCAGCAGAGGGTTGGGGGTCATGAACACTGAAGCTTTCTTT.